This T cell receptor (beta chain) was retrieved from a study of immune characterization of retroperitoneal liposarcoma. In TCRdb, the PCR reads were re-called with MiXCR into one record per CDR3 protein. The sample shows roughly 9,800 distinct CDR3 sequences, less than 30% of them seen only once. This clonotype was detected many times. The V segment lost 7 bases and the J segment 2 bases; nucleotides outside the gene matches: 8. This CDR3 is 15 amino acids long. Germline assignment: CDR1 WSHSY and CDR2 SAAADI. The gene calls are TRBV10-2 and TRBJ2-1; 7 nucleotides align to TRBD2. The specimen sequenced was blood. The clonotype comes from a male donor with retroperitoneal liposarcoma. Here the CDR3 DNA reads TGCGCCAGCACTTGGGGGGGGGATGCCTACAATGAGCAGTTCTTC. It encodes CASTWGGDAYNEQFF.